Listed below are T cell receptor beta chains from one sample, sequenced in a study of cytomegalovirus exposure and HLA in healthy donors. Assay: immunoSEQ multiplex PCR; the TCRdb copy retains only in-frame clones and omits some. The sample lists 90,000 to 110,000 clones, approximately 69% occurring once. The specimen was PBMCs. The source is a man younger than 45 in good health and CMV-seronegative. CDR3s include the opening cysteine and the closing phenylalanine or tryptophan. A D gene is named only where the DNA matches it firmly. A row's size may be missing; if present it is once, few, many or a size class.

abundance	d_gene	v_gene	j_gene	CDR3nt	CDR3aa
-	TRBD1	TRBV28	TRBJ2-1	TGTGCCAGCAGACTGGGACAGGTCTACAATGAGCAGTTCTTC	CASRLGQVYNEQFF
few	-	TRBV6-1	TRBJ2-7	TGTGCCAGCAGCCTGACAGTAACCTACGAGCAGTACTTC	CASSLTVTYEQYF
few	-	TRBV30	TRBJ2-7	TGTGCCTGGAGTCGGGACTTCTACGAGCAGTACTTC	CAWSRDFYEQYF
-	TRBD1	TRBV18	TRBJ1-4	TGTGCCAGCTCCCGGCAGACAGGGGGTAATGAAAAACTGTTTTTT	CASSRQTGGNEKLFF
-	-	TRBV7-2	TRBJ1-2	TGTGCCAGCAGCCGCAGGGGAACCCCCTATGGCTACACCTTC	CASSRRGTPYGYTF
-	TRBD2	TRBV18	TRBJ2-3	TGTGCCAGCTCATCGAAAGGACTAGCGGGAGTGGGAGATACGCAGTATTTT	CASSSKGLAGVGDTQYF
-	-	TRBV18	TRBJ2-1	TGTGCCAGCTCACCAGCGCCAAATGAGCAGTTCTTC	CASSPAPNEQFF
-	-	TRBV14	TRBJ1-1	TGTGCCAGCAGCTCAAGGCAAGGGGTGGTCACTGAAGCTTTCTTT	CASSSRQGVVTEAFF
-	TRBD2	TRBV5-1	TRBJ2-5	TGCGCCAGCAGCCCCCTCGGGAGCGGGAGGTACCAAGAGACCCAGTACTTC	CASSPLGSGRYQETQYF
-	-	TRBV28	TRBJ1-4	TGTGCCAGCAGTTTCCGGGCATGGGAGACTAATGAAAAACTGTTTTTT	CASSFRAWETNEKLFF
-	-	TRBV4-2	TRBJ1-4	TGTGCCAGCAGCCGAGATCCAGGGGATGAAAAACTGTTTTTT	CASSRDPGDEKLFF
-	-	TRBV5-1	TRBJ1-2	TGCGCCAGCAGCTTGGGCCGACAGCTGGACGGCTACACCTTC	CASSLGRQLDGYTF
-	-	TRBV4-1	TRBJ1-6	TGCGCCAGCAGCCAAGACAGGAGGAATTCACCCCTCCACTTT	CASSQDRRNSPLHF
-	-	TRBV18	TRBJ2-1	TGTGCCAGCTCACCTCGTCTGGAGGAGCAGTTCTTC	CASSPRLEEQFF
-	TRBD1	TRBV11-2	TRBJ1-2	TGTGCCAGCAGCCACTCGGTGGGACAGGGGGGACGATTTAACTATGGCTACACCTTC	CASSHSVGQGGRFNYGYTF
-	-	TRBV7-9	TRBJ2-1	TGTGCCAGCAGCTTAGTGAGGCCAGGGGTCAATGAGCAGTTCTTC	CASSLVRPGVNEQFF
-	-	TRBV30	TRBJ1-1	TGTGCCTGGAGTCAGGTGAACACTGAAGCTTTCTTT	CAWSQVNTEAFF
few	-	TRBV11-2	TRBJ2-1	TGTGCCAGCAGCTTAGATGGTCCCGGTCTAGCACCGAGACAGTTCTTC	CASSLDGPGLAPRQFF
-	-	TRBV6-5	TRBJ2-5	TGTGCCAGCAGTCGGGCCGGGGGAGAGACCCAGTACTTC	CASSRAGGETQYF
-	-	TRBV7-8	TRBJ1-6	TGTGCCAGCAGCCTAAGGAGGGACTCACCCCTCCACTTT	CASSLRRDSPLHF
-	-	TRBV30	TRBJ2-7	TGTGCCTGGGCACGGGTAGGCTTCTACGAGCAGTACTTC	CAWARVGFYEQYF
-	TRBD1	TRBV19	TRBJ1-1	TGTGCCAGTAGTGCGGACAGGGGTACGATGAACACTGAAGCTTTCTTT	CASSADRGTMNTEAFF
-	-	TRBV28	TRBJ2-1	TGTGCCAGCAGTTTCCTGGAGGGGGGGGGTTTTGACAATGAGCAGTTCTTC	CASSFLEGGGFDNEQFF
-	-	TRBV11-3	TRBJ2-7	TGTGCCAGCAGCTTAGTAGGTGGGGGGTACGGTTCCTACGAGCAGTACTTC	CASSLVGGGYGSYEQYF